The 12 T cell receptor beta chains below were found in one sample sequenced in a study of preoperative IRX-2 immunotherapy in early breast cancer (dated by TCRdb to the late 2010s). Libraries were built with the immunoSEQ multiplex PCR assay. Drawn from immuneACCESS, this table holds only the in-frame rearrangements with V and J called that TCRdb kept. Clones are partly lost; checked studies trace under half to an unresolved V gene and leave the rest unexplained. The sample table shows about 2,800 clones, and roughly three quarters are seen once. Approximately 13% of the sample is held by the ten biggest clonotypes. The meaning of the sample's treatment or condition label: preoperative locoregional IRX-2 cytokine immunotherapy. Sequences were derived from tumor tissue, sampled after IRX-2 immunotherapy. The receptors here all came from a human donor with breast cancer.

The genes are TRBV28 and TRBJ1-5; perhaps TRBD1 as D (5 bases). The CDR3 totals 15 residues. Trimming cost V 2 bases and J 5 bases, with 13 bases left between them. Germline V gene data show CDR1 as MDHEN and CDR2 as SYDVKM. CDR3 sequence: CASSLGPGRDQPQHF. Here the CDR3 DNA reads TGTGCCAGCAGTTTAGGTCCCGGCAGGGATCAGCCCCAGCATTTT.

CDR3 residues: CAWDRGGAGEKLFF. The DNA of the CDR3 is TGTGCCTGGGACCGAGGGGGGGCCGGAGAAAAACTGTTTTTT. The rearrangement uses TRBV30 and TRBJ1-4; possible D gene TRBD1, 6 bases. Trimming stripped 5 bases from V and 8 bases from J, with 18 bases between. The length of the CDR3 is 14 residues. Germline CDR1 reads GTSNPN; CDR2 reads SVGIG (reference sequence).

The CDR3 sequence: CASSATGMNTEAFF. CDR3 nucleotides: TGTGCCAGTAGCGCGACAGGGATGAACACTGAAGCTTTCTTT. This chain uses TRBV19 with TRBJ1-1; 7 nucleotides match TRBD1. Trimming at V came to 6 bases and at J to 0 bases, leaving 4 bases not matched to a gene. The germline CDR1 and CDR2 sequences are LNHDA and SQIVND (reference sequence). The CDR3 runs 14 residues.

The rearrangement links TRBV6-8 to TRBJ1-2; TRBD1 matches 7 bases. The germline V gene encodes CDR1 MNHGY and CDR2 SAAAGT. The CDR3 spans 16 residues. With V trimmed by 5 bases and J by 4 bases, 13 bases remained unmatched. CDR3 nucleotides: TGTGCCAGCAGTGATATACAGGGGATCTTGGGCTATGGCTACACCTTC. Encoded protein: CASSDIQGILGYGYTF.

By frequency in the sample, this clone is medium-sized. The J gene is TRBJ1-1, the V gene TRBV6-8; D might be TRBD1 (6 bases). V was trimmed by 0 bases and J by 4 bases, leaving 12 bases between them. The CDR3 is 15 residues long. Germline assignment: CDR1 MNHGY and CDR2 SAAAGT. The DNA for the CDR3 is TGTGCCAGCAGTTACTCCCCGGACAGAATCACTGAAGCTTTCTTT. It is translated as CASSYSPDRITEAFF.

The V call is TRBV6-1, the J call TRBJ2-4; D unclear. The CDR3 length is 15 residues. Trimming removed 1 base at V and 1 base at J, with 8 bases between. CDR1 is MNHNS and CDR2 is SASEGT in the germline V gene. For the CDR3, the DNA is TGTGCCAGCAGTGAAGTCCTGGGGGCCAAAAACATTCAGTACTTC. This translates into CASSEVLGAKNIQYF.

This clone occurred once. This sequence joins TRBV19 and TRBJ2-7, with a possible D match to TRBD2 (6 bases). This CDR3 has 20 residues. The germline V gene encodes CDR1 LNHDA and CDR2 SQIVND (reference sequence). The germline V and J ends were trimmed by 5 bases and 3 bases, with 32 bases remaining between them. In DNA, the CDR3 is TGTGCCAGTAGTTTCACGGGACTTATTTTTAGGGACCCTAGTATCTACGAGCAGTACTTC. This gives the protein CASSFTGLIFRDPSIYEQYF.

The chain is built from TRBV30 and TRBJ1-2, with D tentatively TRBD1 (5 bases). Trimming took off 2 bases at V and 11 bases at J, with 18 bases between the two ends. This CDR3 region has 13 residues. Germline V gene data show CDR1 as GTSNPN and CDR2 as SVGIG (reference sequence). CDR3 sequence: CAWSSQRDWGYTF. In nucleotides, the CDR3 is TGTGCCTGGAGTTCTCAGAGGGACTGGGGTTACACCTTC.

This rearrangement joins TRBV10-2 to TRBJ2-7; possibly TRBD1 for D (6 bases). Trimming removed 4 bases at V and 2 bases at J, with 12 bases between. Germline CDR1 is WSHSY and CDR2 is SAAADI. The CDR3 length is 14 residues. CDR3 sequence reads: CASSGTDAPYEQYF. CDR3 coding DNA: TGCGCCAGCAGTGGGACAGATGCTCCCTACGAGCAGTACTTC.

The chain uses TRBV28 and TRBJ1-3, with 8 bases matching TRBD1. This CDR3 region has 15 residues. Germline lookup yields CDR1 MDHEN and CDR2 SYDVKM. The junction had 4 bases not matched to a gene; V was cut back by 6 bases and J by 0 bases. The CDR3 region has the DNA TGTGCCAGCAGGCCCACAGGGGGCTCTGGAAACACCATATATTTT. This encodes CASRPTGGSGNTIYF.

The chain combines TRBV5-1 with TRBJ2-3; 11 bases fit TRBD2. This CDR3 spans 22 amino acids. V dropped 3 bases and J dropped 2; count of bases not matched to a gene: 23. Per the germline V gene, CDR1 is SGHRS and CDR2 is YFSETQ. The CDR3 loop reads CASSSSGSGGAARPQVTDTQYF. In DNA form, the CDR3 reads TGCGCCAGCAGCTCCTCGGGTAGCGGGGGGGCCGCTCGGCCCCAGGTCACAGATACGCAGTATTTT.

The V and J genes are TRBV7-1 and TRBJ2-3, with 7 bases lining up with TRBD2. TRBV7-1 belongs to the ORF category, with a function that is uncertain. The CDR3 contains 16 residues. V lost 4 bases and J lost 0; bases outside the gene matches: 7. CDR3 sequence: CASSLRAGASTDTQYF. The CDR3 DNA reads TGTGCCAGCAGCTTGAGGGCGGGAGCTAGCACAGATACGCAGTATTTT.